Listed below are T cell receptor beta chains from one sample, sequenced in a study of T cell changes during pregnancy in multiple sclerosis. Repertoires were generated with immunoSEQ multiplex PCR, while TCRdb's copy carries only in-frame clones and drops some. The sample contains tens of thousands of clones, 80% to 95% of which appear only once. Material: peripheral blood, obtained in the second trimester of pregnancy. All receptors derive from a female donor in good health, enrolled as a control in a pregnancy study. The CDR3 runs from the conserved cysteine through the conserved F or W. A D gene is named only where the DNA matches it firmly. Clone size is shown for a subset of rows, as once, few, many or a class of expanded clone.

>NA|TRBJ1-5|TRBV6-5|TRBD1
CASSYRDRINQPQHF
TGTGCCAGCAGTTACCGGGACAGGATTAATCAGCCCCAGCATTTT
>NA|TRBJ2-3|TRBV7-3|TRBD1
CASSLSGQRTSTSTDTQYF
TGTGCCAGCAGCTTGTCGGGACAGAGGACATCTACGAGCACAGATACGCAGTATTTT
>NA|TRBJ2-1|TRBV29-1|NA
CSVERGRSSYNEQFF
TGCAGCGTTGAGCGGGGTCGGAGCTCCTACAATGAGCAGTTCTTC
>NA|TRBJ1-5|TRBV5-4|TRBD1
CASSLTSGQGRNQPQHF
TGTGCCAGCAGCTTGACGTCCGGACAGGGGCGCAATCAGCCCCAGCATTTT
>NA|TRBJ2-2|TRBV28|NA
CASSLSDTGELFF
TGTGCCAGCAGTTTATCGGACACCGGGGAGCTGTTTTTT
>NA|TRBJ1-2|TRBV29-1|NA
CSVRQGLGYTF
TGCAGCGTTCGGCAGGGTCTTGGCTACACCTTC
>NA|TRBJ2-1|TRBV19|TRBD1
CASSTGTAPNNEQFF
TGTGCCAGTAGTACTGGGACAGCGCCTAACAATGAGCAGTTCTTC
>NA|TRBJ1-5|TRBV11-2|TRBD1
CASSTSTGALGSQPQHF
TGTGCCAGCAGCACTTCGACAGGGGCGCTGGGGAGTCAGCCCCAGCATTTT
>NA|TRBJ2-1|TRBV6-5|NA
CASHARATTNEQFF
TGTGCCAGCCACGCGAGGGCGACTACAAATGAGCAGTTCTTC
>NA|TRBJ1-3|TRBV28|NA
CASSLGLATSGNTIYF
TGTGCCAGCAGTTTGGGCTTGGCAACCTCTGGAAACACCATATATTTT
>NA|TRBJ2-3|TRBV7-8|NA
CASSYAGGTQYF
TGTGCCAGCAGCTACGCAGGAGGTACGCAGTATTTT
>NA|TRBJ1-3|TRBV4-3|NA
CASSQDNPYSGNTIYF
TGCGCCAGCAGCCAAGATAATCCTTACTCTGGAAACACCATATATTTT
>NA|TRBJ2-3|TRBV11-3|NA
CASSLEGMEGDTQYF
TGTGCCAGCAGCTTAGAGGGGATGGAGGGAGATACGCAGTATTTT
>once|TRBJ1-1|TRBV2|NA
CASPRGGKNTEAFF
TGTGCCAGCCCCCGCGGGGGGAAAAACACTGAAGCTTTCTTT
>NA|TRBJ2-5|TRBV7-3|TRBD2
CASSLMGPGLPEETQYF
TGTGCCAGCAGCTTAATGGGGCCGGGACTACCCGAAGAGACCCAGTACTTC
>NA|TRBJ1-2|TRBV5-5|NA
CASSLVLGNYGYTF
TGTGCCAGCAGCTTGGTATTGGGCAACTATGGCTACACCTTC
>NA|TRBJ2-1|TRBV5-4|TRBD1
CASSPGTGGVYEQFF
TGTGCCAGCAGCCCCGGGACAGGGGGTGTCTATGAGCAGTTCTTC
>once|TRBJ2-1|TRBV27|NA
CASMGLQYRNEQFF
TGTGCCAGCATGGGTTTACAGTATCGCAATGAGCAGTTCTTC
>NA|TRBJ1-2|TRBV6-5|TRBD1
CATTREGALGGYTF
TGTGCCACCACCCGGGAGGGGGCCCTAGGGGGCTACACCTTC
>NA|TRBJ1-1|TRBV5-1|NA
CASSFSGTLVEAFF
TGCGCCAGCAGCTTCTCAGGGACTTTGGTGGAAGCTTTCTTT
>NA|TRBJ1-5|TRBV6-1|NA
CASKSSNQPQHF
TGTGCCAGCAAGAGTAGCAATCAGCCCCAGCATTTT
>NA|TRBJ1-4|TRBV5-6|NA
CASSLQVVGEKLFF
TGTGCCAGCAGCTTACAGGTGGTCGGGGAAAAACTGTTTTTT
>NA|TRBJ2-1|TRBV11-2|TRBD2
CASSLGGTSYSYNEQFF
TGTGCCAGCAGCTTAGGAGGGACTAGTTATTCCTACAATGAGCAGTTCTTC